This T cell receptor (beta chain) was identified during a study of shared T cell receptors in the human thymus. The germline V gene has CDR1 SEHNR and CDR2 FQNEAQ (reference sequence). V lost 5 bases to trimming and J lost 2 bases, with 21 bases between them. The CDR3 length is 17 residues. Sequencing was performed with immunoSEQ multiplex PCR; in TCRdb, only in-frame clones are kept and a portion is missing. The data hold 630,000 or so clones, with more than 70% observed a single time. The same data also went into a second study, on human thymus T cells. Per that paper: Infants served as donors; they were healthy and Finnish and were having corrective surgery for congenital heart defects. Thymus pieces cut out during corrective heart surgery were the tissue that was used. Across thymic and blood repertoires, the usage of V and J genes appeared to be biased. Unrelated individuals were reported by related research to share highly overlapping thymic repertoires.

Sequencing was done on a sample of thymocytes. The TCR comes from a boy younger than two with a congenital heart defect. The chain has TRBV7-9 and TRBJ1-1; D is uncertain. For the CDR3, the DNA is TGTGCCAGCAGCCCTAAAGGAGTCGGGTACCTAAACACTGAAGCTTTCTTT. As protein: CASSPKGVGYLNTEAFF.